This TCR beta chain appears in the sequencing data of a study of response to subunit inactivated influenza vaccine. Broader study findings: With each seasonal influenza vaccination, the authors suggested, few new T cells are recruited.

The CDR3 spans 12 residues. Per the germline V gene, CDR1 is SEHNR and CDR2 is FQNEAQ (reference sequence). V lost 11 bases and J lost 4, with 13 bases in between. On this clonotype: As yet, its antigen is unknown.

TCRdb called the RT-PCR reads again in MiXCR, with one record for every CDR3 protein. The sample lists over 800,000 distinct CDR3 sequences, 21% occurring once. This TCR derives from a man aged 45-65 years who received an inactivated influenza vaccine. The sequences come from PBMCs from blood, collected around 5 days after vaccination. The gene calls are TRBV7-9 and TRBJ2-3; maybe TRBD2 (7 bases). The chain's CDR3 is CAVQGGSDTQYF. As DNA, the CDR3 is TGTGCCGTACAGGGAGGGTCAGATACGCAGTATTTT.